This T cell receptor (beta chain) stems from a study of long-term antiretroviral therapy in people with HIV. The wider study: Of all samples, the earliest predate the 2015 immediate-ART recommendation by about a decade.

V lost 5 bases, J lost 0 bases, and 17 bases lay in between. Germline V gives CDR1 LNHNV, CDR2 YYDKDF (reference sequence). CDR3 length: 17 amino acids. Concerning this clone: Its specificity is not known.

Whole-study results and caveats: From about 2003 to 2017, blood was obtained, possibly while participants received older ART regimens.

Running of the v3.0 immunoSEQ assay took place at survey level. Profiled with immunoSEQ multiplex PCR; TCRdb holds only in-frame clones, not every one. The sample comprises 19,000 or so clones, roughly 79% of which are singletons, and 6.5% to 7.5% rests with the top ten. Post-ART PBMC samples numbered at least two per donor, and pre-ART ones at least one. Ahead of DNA extraction, samples held about 0.95-10 million cryopreserved PBMC each. This TCR came from a man aged 45-60 years with HIV. Sequencing was performed on unsorted PBMCs, taken 2.2 years after starting antiretroviral therapy. The rearrangement links TRBV15 to TRBJ1-5; D perhaps matches TRBD1 (6 bases). In DNA form, the CDR3 reads TGTGCCACCAGCCCTGAATGGGGGCTTTATAGCAATCAGCCCCAGCATTTT. This gives the protein CATSPEWGLYSNQPQHF.